The table lists the clone carrying this TCR beta chain with many counts. Its antigen is unidentified. Individual cDNA molecules were tagged with unique molecular identifiers, the study reported. TCRdb reprocessed the 5' RACE reads with MiXCR, giving one entry per CDR3 protein. Here the sample spans more than 55,000 distinct CDR3 sequences, roughly 13% being singletons. This record belongs to a study of early T cells in non-severe SARS-CoV-2 infection. Across the study: Unsorted whole blood bulk RNA was sequenced, with unpaired chains. General study points: VDJdb-based annotation leaned toward anti-spike CD8 responses and missed private and CD4 specificities.

The CDR3 runs to 17 residues. V lost 0 bases to trimming and J lost 0 bases; unmatched junction nucleotides: 6. The germline CDR1 and CDR2 sequences are SGHKS and YYEKEE (reference sequence). Source: whole blood, taken at baseline. V is TRBV5-5 and J is TRBJ2-1; TRBD2 aligns across 7 bases. This sequence originates from an adult who was a healthcare worker with PCR-confirmed SARS-CoV-2 infection or an uninfected control (not recorded which). CDR3 in amino acids: CASSLALGGSSYNEQFF. CDR3 nucleotides: TGTGCCAGCAGCTTGGCGTTGGGGGGGAGCTCCTACAATGAGCAGTTCTTC.